The clone carrying this TCR beta chain occurred many times. Its antigen is undetermined. These data are taken from a study of regulatory T cells in long-lasting Graves disease. Trimming shortened V by 1 base and J by 5 bases, and 14 bases separated the two germline ends. Germline CDR1 reads SNHLY; CDR2 reads FYNNEI. The CDR3 covers 15 residues. Time point described: newly diagnosed GD, antithyroid drugs for less than 3 months. Making the TCR library involved RNA that had been extracted from PBMCs. Findings of the study overall: TRBV28, TRBJ1-2 and TRBJ2-5 were favored in persistent disease. Only a small sample size was used, which may have cut accuracy. Peripheral blood was the sole material, not thyroid tissue.

Through Arm-PCR of CDR3 regions and iRepertoire HTBI primers, TCR beta libraries were built. One entry per CDR3 protein results from TCRdb running MiXCR on the multiplex PCR reads. This table has over 500,000 distinct CDR3 sequences, roughly 15% appearing once. Another study also made use of these data, one on T cells in Graves' hyperthyroidism and ophthalmopathy. That work contributes: Primed by the HTBI set, a first-round RT-PCR was run on the TCR CDR3.

This TCR was recovered from a woman aged 30 to 39 with Graves disease. Here the sequenced sample was peripheral blood mononuclear cells (PBMCs), taken at new diagnosis, from a patient treated with antithyroid drugs. This chain uses TRBV2 with TRBJ1-2; possibly TRBD1 for D (5 bases). The DNA for the CDR3 is TGTGCCAGCAGTGAAGGTCGGACGGGACTTTATGGCTACACCTTC. Translated: CASSEGRTGLYGYTF.